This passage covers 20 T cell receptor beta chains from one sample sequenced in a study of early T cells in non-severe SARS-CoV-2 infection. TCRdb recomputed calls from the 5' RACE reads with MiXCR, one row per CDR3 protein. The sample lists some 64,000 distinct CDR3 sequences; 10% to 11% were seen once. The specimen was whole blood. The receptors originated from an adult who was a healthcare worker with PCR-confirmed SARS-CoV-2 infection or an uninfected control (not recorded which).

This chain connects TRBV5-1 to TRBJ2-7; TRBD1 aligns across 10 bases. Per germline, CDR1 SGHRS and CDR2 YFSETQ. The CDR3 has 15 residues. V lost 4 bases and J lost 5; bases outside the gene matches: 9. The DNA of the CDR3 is TGCGCCAGCAGCCTCGTGCCGGGACAGGGGAACGAGCAGTACTTC. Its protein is CASSLVPGQGNEQYF.

CDR3 sequence (DNA): TGTGCCAGCAGCCCTCACAGGGGACAGATACCCGGGGAGCTGTTTTTT. It specifies CASSPHRGQIPGELFF. The gene calls are TRBV7-3 and TRBJ2-2; 7 positions match TRBD1. Germline CDR1 and CDR2: SGHTA and FQGTGA. J lost 6 bases, V lost 5 bases, and 12 bases had no gene match. This CDR3 is built from 16 residues.

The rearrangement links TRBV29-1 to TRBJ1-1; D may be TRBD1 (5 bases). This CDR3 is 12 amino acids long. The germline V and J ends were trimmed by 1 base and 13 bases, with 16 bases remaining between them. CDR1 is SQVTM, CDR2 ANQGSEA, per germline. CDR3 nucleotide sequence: TGCAGCGTTGAAGTTTTCACAGGAGGTTTTTTCTTT. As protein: CSVEVFTGGFFF.

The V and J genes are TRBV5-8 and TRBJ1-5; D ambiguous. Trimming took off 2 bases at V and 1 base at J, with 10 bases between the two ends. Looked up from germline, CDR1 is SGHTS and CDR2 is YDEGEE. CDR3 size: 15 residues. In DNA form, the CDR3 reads TGTGCCAGCAGCTTATGGGCAGTCAGCAATCAGCCCCAGCATTTT. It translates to CASSLWAVSNQPQHF.

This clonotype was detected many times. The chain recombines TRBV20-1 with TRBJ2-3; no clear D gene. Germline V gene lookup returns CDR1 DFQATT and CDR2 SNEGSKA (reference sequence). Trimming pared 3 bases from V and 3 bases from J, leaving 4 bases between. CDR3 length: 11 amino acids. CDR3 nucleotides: TGCAGTGCTAGGGCGACAGATACGCAGTATTTT. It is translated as CSARATDTQYF.

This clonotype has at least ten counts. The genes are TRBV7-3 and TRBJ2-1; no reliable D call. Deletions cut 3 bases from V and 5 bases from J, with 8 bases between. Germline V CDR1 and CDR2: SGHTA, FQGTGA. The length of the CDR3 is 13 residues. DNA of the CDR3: TGTGCCAGCAGCTTCTCCCGGAACAATGAGCAGTTCTTC. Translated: CASSFSRNNEQFF. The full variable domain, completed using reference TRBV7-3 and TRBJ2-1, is GAGVSQTPSNKVTEKGKYVELRCDPISGHTALYWYRQSLGQGPEFLIYFQGTGAADDSGLPNDRFFAVRPEGSVSTLKIQRTERGDSAVYLCASSFSRNNEQFFGPGTRLTVL.

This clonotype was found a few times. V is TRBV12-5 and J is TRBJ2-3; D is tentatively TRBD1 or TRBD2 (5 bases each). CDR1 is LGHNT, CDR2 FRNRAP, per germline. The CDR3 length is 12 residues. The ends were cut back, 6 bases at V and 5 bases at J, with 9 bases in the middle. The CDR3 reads CASGGVGDTQYF. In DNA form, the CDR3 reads TGTGCTAGTGGGGGGGTCGGAGATACGCAGTATTTT.

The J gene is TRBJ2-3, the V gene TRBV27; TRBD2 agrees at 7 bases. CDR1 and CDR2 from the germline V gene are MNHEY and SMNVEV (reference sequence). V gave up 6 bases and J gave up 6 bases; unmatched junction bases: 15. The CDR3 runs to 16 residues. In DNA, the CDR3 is TGTGCCAGCAGGGGTCTTTGGGGGGGACCCAAGGATACGCAGTATTTT. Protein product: CASRGLWGGPKDTQYF.

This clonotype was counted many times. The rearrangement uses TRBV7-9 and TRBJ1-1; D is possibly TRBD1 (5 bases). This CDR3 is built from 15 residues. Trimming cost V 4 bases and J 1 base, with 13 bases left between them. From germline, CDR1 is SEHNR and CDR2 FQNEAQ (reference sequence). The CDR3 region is CASSSRQTPNTEAFF. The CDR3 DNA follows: TGTGCCAGCAGCTCCCGACAGACCCCGAACACTGAAGCTTTCTTT. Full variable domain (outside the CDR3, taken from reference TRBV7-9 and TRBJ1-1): DTGVSQNPRHKITKRGQNVTFRCDPISEHNRLYWYRQTLGQGPEFLTYFQNEAQLEKSRLLSDRFSAERPKGSFSTLEIQRTEQGDSAMYLCASSSRQTPNTEAFFGQGTRLTVV.

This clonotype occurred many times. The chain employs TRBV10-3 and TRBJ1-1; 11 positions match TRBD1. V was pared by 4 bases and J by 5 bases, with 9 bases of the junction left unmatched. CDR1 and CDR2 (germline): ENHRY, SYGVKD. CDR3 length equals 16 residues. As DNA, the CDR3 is TGTGCCATCAGTGGGACAGGGGGCCCTCAGGATACTGAAGCTTTCTTT. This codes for CAISGTGGPQDTEAFF.

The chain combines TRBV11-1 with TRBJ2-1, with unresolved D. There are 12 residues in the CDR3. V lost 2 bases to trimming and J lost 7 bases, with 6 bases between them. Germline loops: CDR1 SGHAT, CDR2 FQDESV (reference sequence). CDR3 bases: TGTGCCAGCAGCTTAATGGGGAATGAGCAGTTCTTC. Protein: CASSLMGNEQFF.

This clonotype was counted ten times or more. As DNA, the CDR3 is TGTGCCAGCGGCCGGACACTTATGAACACTGAAGCTTTCTTT. Amino acids: CASGRTLMNTEAFF. The chain joins TRBV12-3 or TRBV12-4 to TRBJ1-1; D is possibly TRBD1 (5 bases). V lost 8 bases to trimming and J lost 0 bases, with 13 bases between them. The CDR3 is made up of 14 amino acids.

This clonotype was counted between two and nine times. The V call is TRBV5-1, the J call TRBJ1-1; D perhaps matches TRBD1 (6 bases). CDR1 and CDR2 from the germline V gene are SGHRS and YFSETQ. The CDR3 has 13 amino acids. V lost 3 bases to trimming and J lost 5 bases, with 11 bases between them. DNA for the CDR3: TGCGCCAGCAGCTCACAGGGTTTGACTGAAGCTTTCTTT. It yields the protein CASSSQGLTEAFF.

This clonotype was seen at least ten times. The CDR3 region is CASSLRDRVGNTIYF. CDR3 sequence (DNA): TGTGCCAGCAGTTTACGGGACAGGGTTGGAAACACCATATATTTT. V is TRBV12-3 or TRBV12-4 and J is TRBJ1-3, with 9 bases lining up with TRBD1. V shed 2 bases and J 3 bases; nucleotides not matched to a gene: 2. This CDR3 contains 15 residues.

CDR3 sequence reads: CASSLGRGHSGNTIYF. The CDR3 region has the DNA TGTGCCAGCAGCTTGGGGAGGGGGCACTCTGGAAACACCATATATTTT. This chain links TRBV5-6 with TRBJ1-3, with 7 bases matching TRBD1. Germline CDR1 reads SGHDT; CDR2 reads YYEEEE. The CDR3 is 16 residues long. J lost 0 bases, V lost 0 bases, and 3 bases had no gene match.

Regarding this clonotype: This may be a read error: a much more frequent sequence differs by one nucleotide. The CDR3 reads CASSSASPYEQCF. The CDR3 bases are TGTGCCAGCAGCTCAGCCAGCCCTTACGAGCAGTGCTTC. The gene calls are TRBV7-9 and TRBJ2-7, with D unresolved. Germline CDR1 and CDR2: SEHNR and FQNEAQ (reference sequence). This CDR3 region has 13 residues.

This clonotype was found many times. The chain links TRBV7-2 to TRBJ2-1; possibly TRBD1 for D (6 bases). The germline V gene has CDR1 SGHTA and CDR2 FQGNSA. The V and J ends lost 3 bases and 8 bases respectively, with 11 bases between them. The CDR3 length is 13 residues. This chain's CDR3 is CASSLGAYYEQFF. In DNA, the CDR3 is TGTGCCAGCAGCTTGGGGGCTTATTATGAGCAGTTCTTC. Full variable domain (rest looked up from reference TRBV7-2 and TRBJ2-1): GAGVSQSPSNKVTEKGKDVELRCDPISGHTALYWYRQSLGQGLEFLIYFQGNSAPDKSGLPSDRFSAERTGGSVSTLTIQRTQQEDSAVYLCASSLGAYYEQFFGPGTRLTVL.

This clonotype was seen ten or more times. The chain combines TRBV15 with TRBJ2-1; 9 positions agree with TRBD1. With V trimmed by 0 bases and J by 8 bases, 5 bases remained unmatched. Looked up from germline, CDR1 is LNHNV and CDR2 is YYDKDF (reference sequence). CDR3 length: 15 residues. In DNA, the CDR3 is TGTGCCACCAGCAGAGAAACAGGGGGCAGCGATGAGCAGTTCTTC. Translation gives CATSRETGGSDEQFF.

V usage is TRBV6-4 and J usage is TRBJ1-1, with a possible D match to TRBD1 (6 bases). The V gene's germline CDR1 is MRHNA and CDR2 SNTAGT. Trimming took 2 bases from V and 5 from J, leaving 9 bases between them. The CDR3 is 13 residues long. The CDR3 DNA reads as TGTGCCAGCAGTGACGAAGGGGGAACTGAAGCTTTCTTT. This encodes CASSDEGGTEAFF.

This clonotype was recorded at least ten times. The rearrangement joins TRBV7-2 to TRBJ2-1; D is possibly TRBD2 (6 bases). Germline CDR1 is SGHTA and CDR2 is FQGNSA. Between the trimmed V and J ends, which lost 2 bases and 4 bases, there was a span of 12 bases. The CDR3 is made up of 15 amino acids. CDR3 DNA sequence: TGTGCCAGCAGCTTAATAGCGGAGATGTACAATGAGCAGTTCTTC. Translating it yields CASSLIAEMYNEQFF.